These 32 T cell receptor beta chains were sequenced from one sample in a study of T-cell reconstitution after alpha-beta-depleted transplantation in children (dated by TCRdb to 2015 to 2016). The treatment or condition label of this sample denotes: allogeneic hematopoietic cell transplantation with graft depleted of TCRalphabeta T cells and CD19 B cells. The method behind the library was PCR. The reads were generated on an Illumina HiSeq 2500. Molecular barcoding was employed in the preparation of TCR libraries, with unique molecular identifiers being used to normalize TCRbeta repertoire quantification. TCRdb took the public reads, trimmed them with fastp at Q25, ran MiXCR for clone calling and kept in-frame beta chains. Each record represents a unique CDR3 protein, reported with the most common genes and DNA among its rows. The sample includes about 830,000 distinct CDR3 sequences, with 16% observed a single time. Of the sample, around 5% falls within the top ten clones.

The specimen was PBMCs, mostly from graft donor cells, collected 360 days after TCRalphabeta/CD19-depleted stem cell transplant. These receptors originate from a male patient aged 10 to 17 who had a stem cell transplant for acute lymphoblastic leukemia, so the T cells may come from the graft donor.

This clonotype was counted at least ten times. The rearrangement uses TRBV29-1 and TRBJ1-2; tentatively, D is TRBD1 (5 bases). The CDR3 consists of 9 residues. Germline V gene data show CDR1 as SQVTM and CDR2 as ANQGSEA. Trimming cost V 4 bases and J 8 bases, with 5 bases left between them. CDR3 nucleotides: TGCAGCGTTGGGGACGGCTACACCTTC. Amino acids: CSVGDGYTF.

This clonotype has only one observation. V usage is TRBV5-1 and J usage is TRBJ1-6; D gene unclear. The ends were cut back, 4 bases at V and 6 bases at J, with 11 bases in the middle. Germline CDR1 is SGHRS and CDR2 is YFSETQ. The CDR3 has 14 amino acids. DNA of the CDR3: TGCGCCAGCAGCGGTTCGGTTTCTAATTCACCCCTCCACTTT. Protein: CASSGSVSNSPLHF.

Only a few counts were recorded for this clonotype. The chain joins TRBV7-6 to TRBJ2-5, with D maybe TRBD1 (6 bases). The germline gives CDR1 SGHVS, CDR2 FNYEAQ. Trimming cost V 5 bases and J 2 bases, with 12 bases left between them. The CDR3 loop spans 14 amino acids. In DNA, the CDR3 is TGTGCCAGCAGCATAACAGGGCTGCAAGAGACCCAGTACTTC. Protein: CASSITGLQETQYF.

The chain combines TRBV5-1 with TRBJ2-1; 7 bases are shared with TRBD1. In germline, CDR1 is SGHRS, CDR2 YFSETQ. With V trimmed by 4 bases and J by 3 bases, 7 bases remained unmatched. This CDR3 has 15 residues. The chain's CDR3 is CASSKTGTVYNEQFF. As DNA, the CDR3 is TGCGCCAGCAGCAAAACCGGGACAGTCTACAATGAGCAGTTCTTC.

This clonotype occurred a few times. The genes are TRBV5-1 and TRBJ2-1; 7 bases agree with TRBD2. V gave up 0 bases and J gave up 7 bases; unmatched junction bases: 16. There are 18 residues in the CDR3. Germline assignment: CDR1 SGHRS and CDR2 YFSETQ. The CDR3: CASSLVVGGSGIWNEQFF. The CDR3 DNA reads as TGCGCCAGCAGCTTGGTGGTGGGTGGCAGCGGGATTTGGAATGAGCAGTTCTTC.

The rearrangement links TRBV5-1 to TRBJ2-5, with no clear D. V was shortened by 1 base and J by 4 bases, with 8 bases between the two germline ends. Germline CDR1 is SGHRS and CDR2 is YFSETQ. There are 13 residues in the CDR3. CDR3 nucleotides: TGCGCCAGCAGCTTGTGGCTAGGAGAGACCCAGTACTTC. This codes for CASSLWLGETQYF.

V usage is TRBV11-2 and J usage is TRBJ2-1, with D tentatively TRBD2 (5 bases). Germline V gene data show CDR1 as SGHAT and CDR2 as FQNNGV. This CDR3 is built from 18 residues. V was cut by 2 bases and J by 10 bases, with 27 bases left in between. The CDR3 DNA sequence: TGTGCCAGCAGCTTAAGCCCGCCCGTTACTAGTTCCCCGAGGGAGCAGTTCTTC. Its translation: CASSLSPPVTSSPREQFF.

The rearrangement uses TRBV9 and TRBJ2-1; no firm D call. This CDR3 is built from 14 residues. Trimming took 0 bases from V and 7 from J, leaving 11 bases between them. Germline V lookup: CDR1 SGDLS, CDR2 YYNGEE. CDR3 coding DNA: TGTGCCAGCAGCGTAGGGGTTAGTAATAATGAGCAGTTCTTC. As protein: CASSVGVSNNEQFF. Filled out from reference TRBV9 and TRBJ2-1, the complete variable domain reads DSGVTQTPKHLITATGQRVTLRCSPRSGDLSVYWYQQSLDQGLQFLIQYYNGEERAKGNILERFSAQQFPDLHSELNLSSLELGDSALYFCASSVGVSNNEQFFGPGTRLTVL.

The rearrangement uses TRBV12-3 or TRBV12-4 and TRBJ1-1, with 9 positions matching TRBD1. J was trimmed by 4 bases and V by 4 bases; bases with no gene match: 13. CDR3 length: 17 residues. The CDR3 is CASSSPYRGHRGTEAFF. In DNA, the CDR3 is TGTGCCAGCAGTTCCCCCTACAGGGGGCATAGGGGCACTGAAGCTTTCTTT.

V usage is TRBV5-1 and J usage is TRBJ2-7, with 12 bases aligning to TRBD2. Per germline, CDR1 SGHRS and CDR2 YFSETQ. V was clipped by 0 bases and J by 3 bases; unmatched bases: 7. The CDR3 has 17 amino acids. CDR3 sequence (DNA): TGCGCCAGCAGCTTGGCCAGGGTGACTAGCGGGAGCTACGAGCAGTACTTC. It specifies CASSLARVTSGSYEQYF.

V and J are TRBV7-9 and TRBJ2-7; weak D call: TRBD1 (6 bases). The CDR3 is 12 residues long. Deletions cut 6 bases from V and 5 bases from J, with 11 bases between. Germline V CDR1 and CDR2: SEHNR, FQNEAQ (reference sequence). CDR3 residues: CASSPNRDEQYF. The CDR3 DNA sequence: TGTGCCAGCAGTCCTAACAGGGACGAGCAGTACTTC.

This clonotype was observed a handful of times. The rearrangement uses TRBV14 and TRBJ2-7; the D is unclear. The germline V gene encodes CDR1 SGHDN and CDR2 FVKESK. This CDR3 is built from 15 residues. V lost 0 bases to trimming and J lost 4 bases, with 13 bases between them. The CDR3 here is CASSQEGSPLYEQYF. CDR3 in DNA: TGTGCCAGCAGCCAAGAGGGCAGCCCCCTGTACGAGCAGTACTTC.

This sequence joins TRBV29-1 and TRBJ2-3, with D perhaps matching TRBD1 or TRBD2 (5 bases each). The germline gives CDR1 SQVTM, CDR2 ANQGSEA. Trimming removed 5 bases from V and 2 bases from J, with 17 bases in between. The CDR3 spans 15 residues. CDR3 in amino acids: CSVNRDPATTDTQYF. CDR3 sequence (DNA): TGCAGCGTTAACCGGGACCCTGCAACCACAGATACGCAGTATTTT.

The table lists this clonotype with many counts. This chain joins TRBV5-1 and TRBJ2-3; weak D call: TRBD2 (5 bases). The germline gives CDR1 SGHRS, CDR2 YFSETQ. The germline V and J ends were trimmed by 2 bases and 0 bases, with 19 bases remaining between them. The CDR3 runs to 18 residues. DNA of the CDR3: TGCGCCAGCAGCTTAGGACTGTCTGGTGCCGCTAGCACAGATACGCAGTATTTT. Its translation: CASSLGLSGAASTDTQYF.

J is TRBJ2-3 and V is TRBV9; unclear D gene. Germline CDR1 is SGDLS and CDR2 is YYNGEE. Deletions cut 0 bases from V and 6 bases from J, with 8 bases between. The CDR3 totals 13 residues. CDR3 in amino acids: CASSVATFDTQYF. CDR3 sequence (DNA): TGTGCCAGCAGCGTAGCTACGTTCGATACGCAGTATTTT.

This clonotype came up many times. The CDR3 DNA sequence: TGTGCCACCAGTGATTGGGGGACAGGGTCCTACGAGCAGTACTTC. It codes for CATSDWGTGSYEQYF. The chain is built from TRBV24-1 and TRBJ2-7; the match to TRBD1 covers 9 bases. The germline V gene encodes CDR1 KGHDR and CDR2 SFDVKD. This CDR3 comprises 15 residues. The trim removed 2 bases at V and 1 base at J, leaving 2 bases unmatched.

The genes are TRBV12-3 or TRBV12-4 and TRBJ2-6, with a tentative D call TRBD1 (6 bases). Trimming took 2 bases from V and 4 from J, leaving 12 bases between them. The CDR3 is 16 amino acids. CDR3 in amino acids: CASSLTGSYGANVLTF. The CDR3 DNA follows: TGTGCCAGCAGTTTAACAGGGTCGTACGGGGCCAACGTCCTGACTTTC.

This clonotype was detected a few times. The V and J genes are TRBV3-1 and TRBJ2-7; 8 nucleotides match TRBD2. The CDR3 extends over 15 amino acids. The trim removed 4 bases at V and 5 bases at J, leaving 10 bases unmatched. Germline V gene data show CDR1 as LGHDT and CDR2 as YNNKEL (reference sequence). The CDR3, as DNA: TGTGCCAGCAGCCTATCAGCGGGAGCTACGAACGAGCAGTACTTC. It translates to CASSLSAGATNEQYF.

The V gene is TRBV2, the J gene TRBJ2-2; 8 positions agree with TRBD2. Germline values: CDR1 SNHLY, CDR2 FYNNEI. The ends lost 6 bases at V and 6 bases at J; junction bases unmatched: 12. This CDR3 spans 16 amino acids. The CDR3 protein is CASSGGIAGPPGELFF. The CDR3 DNA reads as TGTGCCAGCAGCGGGGGCATAGCGGGACCCCCCGGGGAGCTGTTTTTT. The full variable domain, completed using reference TRBV2 and TRBJ2-2, is EPEVTQTPSHQVTQMGQEVILRCVPISNHLYFYWYRQILGQKVEFLVSFYNNEISEKSEIFDDQFSVERPDGSNFTLKIRSTKLEDSAMYFCASSGGIAGPPGELFFGEGSRLTVL.

This clonotype was detected a few times. This chain connects TRBV29-1 to TRBJ2-1; no reliable D call. The CDR3 is 14 residues long. Trimming removed 4 bases at V and 5 bases at J, with 15 bases between. Germline V gene lookup returns CDR1 SQVTM and CDR2 ANQGSEA. CDR3 coding DNA: TGCAGCGTTGGAGGCAGGTGGGATCACAATGAGCAGTTCTTC. Its protein is CSVGGRWDHNEQFF.

This clonotype was picked up a small number of times. The chain links TRBV7-9 to TRBJ1-1, with unresolved D. Germline CDR1 is SEHNR and CDR2 is FQNEAQ (reference sequence). The V and J ends lost 3 bases and 0 bases respectively, with 8 bases between them. The CDR3 runs to 14 residues. This CDR3 reads CASSFVGVNTEAFF. CDR3 DNA: TGTGCCAGCAGCTTCGTGGGCGTGAACACTGAAGCTTTCTTT.

This clonotype occurred a few times. This chain links TRBV12-3 or TRBV12-4 with TRBJ1-2; no firm D call. This CDR3 comprises 15 residues. Trimming left V 3 bases short and J 8 bases short, with 19 bases between. The CDR3 reads CASSFVKAGGVGYTF. CDR3 bases: TGTGCCAGCAGTTTTGTTAAGGCGGGTGGGGTCGGCTACACCTTC.

This clonotype came up many times. The genes are TRBV29-1 and TRBJ1-1; D is unclear. The V gene lost 7 bases and the J gene lost 0 bases, with 15 bases spanning the gap. Germline V gene data show CDR1 as SQVTM and CDR2 as ANQGSEA. CDR3 length: 14 amino acids. The CDR3 region is CSAHKTAVNTEAFF. The CDR3 DNA sequence: TGCAGCGCACACAAGACGGCTGTGAACACTGAAGCTTTCTTT.

In its sample, this clonotype was seen a few times. The chain has TRBV3-1 and TRBJ1-1; D call uncertain. CDR1 and CDR2 (germline): LGHDT, YNNKEL (reference sequence). The length of the CDR3 is 16 residues. V was pared by 1 base and J by 3 bases, with 15 bases between. The CDR3: CASSQVTKGRDTEAFF. CDR3 sequence (DNA): TGTGCCAGCAGCCAAGTCACCAAGGGTCGGGACACTGAAGCTTTCTTT.

The chain recombines TRBV11-2 with TRBJ2-5; 11 bases align to TRBD1. Germline loops: CDR1 SGHAT, CDR2 FQNNGV. This CDR3 is 16 amino acids long. The trim removed 5 bases at V and 4 bases at J, leaving 9 bases unmatched. CDR3 residues: CASSPRTGGVGETQYF. In DNA form, the CDR3 reads TGTGCCAGCAGCCCAAGGACAGGGGGCGTCGGAGAGACCCAGTACTTC.

The chain uses TRBV19 and TRBJ2-1; 8 bases fit TRBD2. Germline V CDR1 and CDR2: LNHDA, SQIVND (reference sequence). This CDR3 region has 13 residues. V trimming: 7 bases; J trimming: 5 bases; junction bases outside the gene matches: 4. In DNA, the CDR3 is TGTGCCAGTAAGCGGCGGGAGGACAATGAGCAGTTCTTC. This encodes CASKRREDNEQFF.

This clonotype was found many times. V and J are TRBV7-2 and TRBJ2-2; D ambiguous. Germline-derived CDR1 and CDR2 are SGHTA and FQGNSA. The V end was cut by 1 base, the J end by 4 bases, with 10 bases between. The CDR3 sequence is 15 residues long. CDR3 residues: CASSLVGITTGELFF. The CDR3 DNA sequence: TGTGCCAGCAGCTTAGTTGGGATTACCACCGGGGAGCTGTTTTTT. The full variable domain, with the rest looked up from reference TRBV7-2 and TRBJ2-2, is GAGVSQSPSNKVTEKGKDVELRCDPISGHTALYWYRQSLGQGLEFLIYFQGNSAPDKSGLPSDRFSAERTGGSVSTLTIQRTQQEDSAVYLCASSLVGITTGELFFGEGSRLTVL.

The table lists this clonotype with a few counts. The chain carries TRBV5-1 and TRBJ2-1; D remains ambiguous. The CDR3 has 14 residues. Trimming left V 1 base short and J 6 bases short, with 11 bases between. Germline lookup yields CDR1 SGHRS and CDR2 YFSETQ. The CDR3 coding sequence is TGCGCCAGCAGCTTGAACTACCAAGGCAATGAGCAGTTCTTC. As protein: CASSLNYQGNEQFF.

The sample holds one count of this clonotype. It may be a read error: a sequence one base away is much more abundant. CDR3 nucleotide sequence: TGTGGCAGCAGTTATGGGATGGGGTCCTACGAGCAGTACTTC. Protein product: CGSSYGMGSYEQYF. This chain links TRBV27 with TRBJ2-7; D unresolved. CDR3 length equals 14 residues. CDR1 is MNHEY and CDR2 is SMNVEV in the germline V gene (reference sequence).

This clonotype came up many times. The chain has TRBV20-1 and TRBJ2-1; unclear D gene. Trimming pared 1 base from V and 7 bases from J, leaving 8 bases between. The V gene's germline CDR1 is DFQATT and CDR2 SNEGSKA (reference sequence). This CDR3 region has 12 residues. As DNA, the CDR3 is TGCAGTGCTAGAGCCCTAAAAAATGAGCAGTTCTTC. Protein: CSARALKNEQFF.

This clonotype showed up just a few times. The chain couples TRBV12-3 or TRBV12-4 to TRBJ2-5; D call uncertain. Deletions cut 3 bases from V and 4 bases from J, with 15 bases between. CDR3 length: 15 amino acids. The CDR3 DNA reads TGTGCCAGCAGTTTCCCCGAATCCATAGTAGAGACCCAGTACTTC. Translation gives CASSFPESIVETQYF.

The chain employs TRBV25-1 and TRBJ1-1; 7 bases agree with TRBD1. CDR3 size: 17 residues. V gave up 1 base and J gave up 2 bases; unmatched junction bases: 10. Germline V gene sequence: CDR1 MGHDK, CDR2 SYGVNS. In DNA, the CDR3 is TGTGCCAGCAGTGAATTTAGGCCAGGGGGGGCTAACACTGAAGCTTTCTTT. Its protein is CASSEFRPGGANTEAFF.